This TCR beta chain was profiled in a study of OX40 agonist ivuxolimab in advanced cancers. Study summary: At 0.01 to 10 mg/kg, ivuxolimab was administered intravenously to patients every 2 weeks. Age averaged about 62 years (range roughly 23 to 85), and 70% to 85% were male.

Some clones are missing from TCRdb's copy, which holds only in-frame ones; the method was immunoSEQ multiplex PCR. The table has fewer than 85,000 clones, around 90% seen once; the top ten hold approximately 6.2%. Any history of autoimmune disease or systemic immunosuppression disqualified patients. This TCR came from an adult with an advanced solid tumor such as melanoma, head and neck, liver or kidney cancer. The material was CD4+ or CD8+ T cells sorted from blood, obtained in a trial of the OX40 agonist ivuxolimab.

The CDR3 protein is CASSPGGTVQETQYF. CDR3 DNA sequence: TGCGCCAGCTCCCCTGGGGGTACCGTACAAGAGACCCAGTACTTC. The chain couples TRBV10-1 to TRBJ2-5; D is perhaps TRBD1 or TRBD2 (5 bases each). Trimming pared 8 bases from V and 2 bases from J, leaving 18 bases between. The CDR3 sequence is 15 residues long. Germline CDR1 reads WNHNN; CDR2 reads SYGVQD (reference sequence).